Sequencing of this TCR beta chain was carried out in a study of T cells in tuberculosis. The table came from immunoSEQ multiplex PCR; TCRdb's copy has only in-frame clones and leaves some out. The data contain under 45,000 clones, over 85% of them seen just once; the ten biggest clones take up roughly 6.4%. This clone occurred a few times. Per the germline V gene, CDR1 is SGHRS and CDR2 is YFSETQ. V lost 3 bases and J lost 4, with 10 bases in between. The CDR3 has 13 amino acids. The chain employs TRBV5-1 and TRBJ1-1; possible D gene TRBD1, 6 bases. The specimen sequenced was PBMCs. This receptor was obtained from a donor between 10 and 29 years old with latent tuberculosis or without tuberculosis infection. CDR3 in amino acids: CASSSPRGTEAFF. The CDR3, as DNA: TGCGCCAGCAGCTCGCCCAGGGGCACTGAAGCTTTCTTT.